A single sample is the source of the 5 T cell receptor beta chains below, sequenced in a study of blood T cell repertoires in COVID-19. Libraries were prepared by immunoSEQ multiplex PCR; TCRdb keeps only in-frame clonotypes and omits some of them. The repertoire includes over 55,000 clones, over 80% of them detected once, and around a fifth sits in the top ten. Source material: peripheral blood. The source of these receptors is a woman in her sixties or seventies with acute or convalescent COVID-19.

This clone was seen once. The CDR3, as DNA: TGTGCCAGCAGTGAACCGGGACAGGCCTTCTCTGGGGCCAACGTCCTGACTTTC. This sequence encodes CASSEPGQAFSGANVLTF. This rearrangement joins TRBV25-1 to TRBJ2-6, with TRBD1 identical over 8 bases. V dropped 2 bases and J dropped 0; count of bases not matched to a gene: 6. This CDR3 spans 18 amino acids. Germline assignment: CDR1 MGHDK and CDR2 SYGVNS.

This chain connects TRBV7-2 to TRBJ2-3, with 10 bases aligning to TRBD2. V gave up 5 bases and J gave up 1 base; unmatched junction bases: 9. The CDR3 spans 17 residues. Per the germline V gene, CDR1 is SGHTA and CDR2 is FQGNSA. CDR3 in amino acids: CASSPGTSVFGTDTQYF. CDR3 DNA sequence: TGTGCCAGCAGCCCCGGGACTAGCGTTTTCGGCACAGATACGCAGTATTTT.

There are a few counts of this clone. Here the CDR3 DNA reads TGCGCCAGCAGCTTGGTAGGACAGGGAGGGACTGAAGCTTTCTTT. Encoded protein: CASSLVGQGGTEAFF. V is TRBV5-1 and J is TRBJ1-1, with 8 bases fitting TRBD1. Germline assignment: CDR1 SGHRS and CDR2 YFSETQ. The CDR3 extends over 15 amino acids. The trim removed 0 bases at V and 5 bases at J, leaving 6 bases unmatched.

There are a few counts of this clone. The chain couples TRBV24-1 to TRBJ2-1; 7 bases are shared with TRBD1. The CDR3 totals 14 residues. Per germline, CDR1 KGHDR and CDR2 SFDVKD. J gave up 4 bases and V 5 bases, and 4 bases lay outside the gene matches. The CDR3 nucleotides read TGTGCCACCAGTGGTGAACAGGGGTACAATGAGCAGTTCTTC. Translation: CATSGEQGYNEQFF.

The CDR3 spells CASSNRGHYQPQHF. Here the CDR3 DNA reads TGTGCCAGCAGCAACAGGGGGCATTATCAGCCCCAGCATTTT. J is TRBJ1-5 and V is TRBV5-6; 9 bases fit TRBD1. The CDR3 has 14 amino acids. The germline CDR1 and CDR2 sequences are SGHDT and YYEEEE. J lost 5 bases, V lost 4 bases, and 4 bases had no gene match.